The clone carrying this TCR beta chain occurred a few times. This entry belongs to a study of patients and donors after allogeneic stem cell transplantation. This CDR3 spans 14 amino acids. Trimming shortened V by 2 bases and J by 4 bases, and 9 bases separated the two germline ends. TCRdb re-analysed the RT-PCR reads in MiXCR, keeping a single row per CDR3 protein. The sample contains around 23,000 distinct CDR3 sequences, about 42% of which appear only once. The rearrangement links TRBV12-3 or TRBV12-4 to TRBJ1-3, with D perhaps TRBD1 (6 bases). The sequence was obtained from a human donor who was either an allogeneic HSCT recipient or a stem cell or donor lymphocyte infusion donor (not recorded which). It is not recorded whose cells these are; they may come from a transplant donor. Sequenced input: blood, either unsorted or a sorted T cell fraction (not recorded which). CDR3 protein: CASSLYRAGNTIYF. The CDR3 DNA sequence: TGTGCCAGCAGTTTATACAGGGCCGGAAACACCATATATTTT.